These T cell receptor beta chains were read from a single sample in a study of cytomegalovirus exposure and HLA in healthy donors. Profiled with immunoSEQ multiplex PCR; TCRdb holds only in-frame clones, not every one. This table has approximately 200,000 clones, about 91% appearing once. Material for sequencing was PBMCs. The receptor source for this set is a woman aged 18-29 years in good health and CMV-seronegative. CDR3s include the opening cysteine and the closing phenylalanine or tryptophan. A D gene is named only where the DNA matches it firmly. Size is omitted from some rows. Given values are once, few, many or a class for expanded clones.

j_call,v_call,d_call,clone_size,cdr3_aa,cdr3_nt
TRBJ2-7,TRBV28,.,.,CASSPGGGQHSYEQYF,TGTGCCAGCAGTCCGGGGGGGGGACAGCACTCCTACGAGCAGTACTTC
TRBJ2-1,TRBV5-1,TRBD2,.,CASSWGTRGSSYNEQFF,TGCGCCAGCAGCTGGGGGACTAGGGGAAGCTCCTACAATGAGCAGTTCTTC
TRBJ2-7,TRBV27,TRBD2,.,CASSGRGSQGYEQYF,TGTGCCAGCAGTGGGCGGGGGAGTCAAGGGTACGAGCAGTACTTC
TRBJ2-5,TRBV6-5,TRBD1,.,CASRMNRGSETQYF,TGTGCCAGCCGGATGAACAGGGGTAGCGAGACCCAGTACTTC
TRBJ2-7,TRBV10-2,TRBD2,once,CASSAGTSGNYEQYF,TGCGCCAGCAGTGCCGGGACTAGCGGGAACTACGAGCAGTACTTC
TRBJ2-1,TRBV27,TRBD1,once,CASSKTGGDYNEQFF,TGTGCCAGCAGTAAAACAGGGGGAGACTACAATGAGCAGTTCTTC
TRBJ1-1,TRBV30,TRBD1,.,CAWSRQGALTEAFF,TGTGCCTGGAGTCGGCAGGGGGCGCTCACTGAAGCTTTCTTT
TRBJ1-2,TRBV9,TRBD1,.,CASSVRDSSSFGYTF,TGTGCCAGCAGCGTTAGGGACAGCTCCTCCTTTGGCTACACCTTC
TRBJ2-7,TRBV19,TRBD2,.,CASSISLAGNYEQYF,TGTGCCAGTAGTATATCGCTAGCGGGGAACTACGAGCAGTACTTC
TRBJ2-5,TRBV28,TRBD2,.,CASSFGGSSETQYF,TGTGCCAGCAGTTTTGGCGGGAGTTCGGAGACCCAGTACTTC
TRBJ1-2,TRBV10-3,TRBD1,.,CASLGTGLDGYTF,TGTGCCAGCCTTGGGACAGGGCTCGATGGCTACACCTTC
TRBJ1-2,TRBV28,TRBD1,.,CASSSPTGTGSYGYTF,TGTGCCAGCAGTTCCCCTACCGGGACAGGGAGCTATGGCTACACCTTC
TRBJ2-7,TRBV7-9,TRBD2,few,CASSSTSGRRGYEQYF,TGTGCCAGCAGCTCGACTAGCGGGAGGCGGGGCTACGAGCAGTACTTC
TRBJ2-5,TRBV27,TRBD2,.,CASSPQTSGETQYF,TGTGCCAGCAGTCCACAGACTAGCGGGGAGACCCAGTACTTC
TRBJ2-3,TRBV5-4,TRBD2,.,CASSLRLAGSDTQYF,TGTGCCAGCAGCTTAAGACTAGCGGGATCAGATACGCAGTATTTT
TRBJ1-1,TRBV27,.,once,CASRLAGEAFF,TGTGCCAGCAGGCTAGCGGGTGAAGCTTTCTTT
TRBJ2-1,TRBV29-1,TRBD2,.,CSVSGGLAGGRAYNEQFF,TGCAGCGTTTCAGGGGGACTAGCGGGAGGGAGGGCCTACAATGAGCAGTTCTTC
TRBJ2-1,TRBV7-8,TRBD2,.,CASSPRHGLAGGMVYNEQFF,TGTGCCAGCAGCCCCCGCCACGGACTAGCGGGAGGGATGGTCTACAATGAGCAGTTCTTC
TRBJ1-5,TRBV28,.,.,CATSFGPQRSRSRPQHF,TGTGCCACCAGTTTCGGCCCGCAGCGCTCAAGGAGTAGGCCCCAGCATTTT
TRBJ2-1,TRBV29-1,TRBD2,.,CSGGLAGANEQFF,TGCAGCGGCGGACTAGCGGGAGCCAATGAGCAGTTCTTC
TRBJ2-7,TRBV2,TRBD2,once,CASSRTRPGTSGAYEQYF,TGTGCCAGCAGCCGAACCCGGCCCGGGACTAGCGGAGCCTACGAGCAGTACTTC
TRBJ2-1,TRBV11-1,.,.,CASTSFRGSYNEQFF,TGTGCCAGCACATCGTTCAGGGGCTCCTACAATGAGCAGTTCTTC
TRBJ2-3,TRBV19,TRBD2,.,CASRWGGSGPDTQYF,TGTGCCAGTAGATGGGGCGGGAGCGGACCAGATACGCAGTATTTT
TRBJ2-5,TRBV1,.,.,CTSSPPGLAGARIETQYF,TGCACCAGCAGCCCACCGGGACTAGCGGGAGCGAGGATAGAGACCCAGTACTTC
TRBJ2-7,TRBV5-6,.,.,CASSLVGVETYEQYF,TGTGCCAGCAGCTTGGTCGGCGTGGAGACCTACGAGCAGTACTTC
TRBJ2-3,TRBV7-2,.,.,CASSQDGTLRTDTQYF,TGTGCCAGCAGCCAAGACGGGACACTGCGCACAGATACGCAGTATTTT
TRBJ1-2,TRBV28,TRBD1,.,CASSFPFTGGNYGYTF,TGTGCCAGCAGTTTCCCTTTCACAGGGGGCAACTATGGCTACACCTTC
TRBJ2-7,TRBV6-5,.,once,CASSYSPGHEQYF,TGTGCCAGCAGTTACTCCCCAGGCCACGAGCAGTACTTC
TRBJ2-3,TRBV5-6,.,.,CASSSPSRDTQYF,TGTGCCAGCAGCTCGCCTAGTAGAGATACGCAGTATTTT
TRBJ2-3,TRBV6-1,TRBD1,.,CAIRDRYTDTQYF,TGTGCCATCCGGGACAGGTACACAGATACGCAGTATTTT
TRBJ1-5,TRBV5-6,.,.,CASTKRTGQRQPQHF,TGTGCCAGCACCAAACGCACGGGACAAAGACAGCCCCAGCATTTT
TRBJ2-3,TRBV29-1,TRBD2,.,CSVEFLAGPTPSTDTQYF,TGCAGCGTTGAATTTTTAGCGGGGCCTACCCCTAGCACAGATACGCAGTATTTT
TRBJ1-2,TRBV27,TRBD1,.,CASSSYAGTGVNYGYTF,TGTGCCAGCAGTTCCTATGCCGGGACAGGGGTTAACTATGGCTACACCTTC
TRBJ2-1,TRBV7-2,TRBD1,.,CASSSTGGSYNEQFF,TGTGCCAGCAGCTCGACAGGGGGCTCCTACAATGAGCAGTTCTTC
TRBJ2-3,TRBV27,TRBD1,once,CASSTLDRVADTQYF,TGTGCCAGCAGTACCCTGGACAGGGTCGCAGATACGCAGTATTTT
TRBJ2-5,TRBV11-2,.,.,CASSLDGAQQETQYF,TGTGCCAGCAGCTTAGATGGAGCACAACAAGAGACCCAGTACTTC
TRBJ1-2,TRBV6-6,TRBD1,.,CASSYRTGLGYTF,TGTGCCAGCAGTTACAGGACAGGGCTTGGCTACACCTTC
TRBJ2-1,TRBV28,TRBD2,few,CASSLYSGSNEQFF,TGTGCCAGCAGTTTGTATAGCGGGAGTAATGAGCAGTTCTTC
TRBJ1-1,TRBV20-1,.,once,CSATINTEAFF,TGCAGTGCTACTATAAACACTGAAGCTTTCTTT
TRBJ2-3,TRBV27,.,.,CASSLLMSVGQRGDTQYF,TGTGCCAGCAGTTTATTAATGAGCGTAGGACAGAGAGGGGATACGCAGTATTTT
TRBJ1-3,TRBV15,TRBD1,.,CATSRGQGRNTIYF,TGTGCCACCAGCAGGGGACAGGGAAGAAACACCATATATTTT
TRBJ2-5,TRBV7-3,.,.,CASSPGREETQYF,TGTGCCAGCAGCCCCGGGCGGGAAGAGACCCAGTACTTC
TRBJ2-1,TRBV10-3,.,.,CAIRPRIGEATNNEQFF,TGTGCCATCAGACCCCGAATAGGGGAGGCGACAAACAATGAGCAGTTCTTC
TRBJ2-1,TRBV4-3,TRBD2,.,CASSQEWLAVNEQFF,TGCGCCAGCAGCCAAGAGTGGCTAGCGGTCAATGAGCAGTTCTTC
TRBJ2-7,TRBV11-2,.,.,CASSLAASAYEQYF,TGTGCCAGCAGCTTAGCCGCTAGCGCCTACGAGCAGTACTTC
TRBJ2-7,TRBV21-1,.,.,CASSRQGSSYEQYF,TGTGCCAGCAGCAGGCAGGGGAGCTCCTACGAGCAGTACTTC
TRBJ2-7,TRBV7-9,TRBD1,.,CASSRQGASEQYF,TGTGCCAGCAGCCGACAGGGGGCAAGCGAGCAGTACTTC
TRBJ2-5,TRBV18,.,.,CASSPYPSQEETQYF,TGTGCCAGCTCACCGTACCCGTCGCAGGAAGAGACCCAGTACTTC
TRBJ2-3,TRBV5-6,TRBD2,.,CASSFPSGGRDTQYF,TGTGCCAGCAGCTTCCCTAGCGGAGGCAGGGATACGCAGTATTTT
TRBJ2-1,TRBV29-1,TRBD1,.,CSVEGQGIGEQFF,TGCAGCGTTGAGGGACAGGGGATCGGTGAGCAGTTCTTC
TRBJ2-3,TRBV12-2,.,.,CASRLETTGGTDTQYF,TGTGCAAGTCGCTTAGAGACAACAGGGGGCACAGATACGCAGTATTTT
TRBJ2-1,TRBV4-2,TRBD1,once,CASGGQGSYNEQFF,TGTGCCAGCGGAGGACAGGGCTCCTACAATGAGCAGTTCTTC
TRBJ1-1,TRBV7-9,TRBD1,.,CASSSGTANMNTEAFF,TGTGCCAGCAGCTCTGGGACAGCTAACATGAACACTGAAGCTTTCTTT
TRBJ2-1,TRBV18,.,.,CASSPDLGGGWEQFF,TGTGCCAGCTCGCCGGACTTGGGCGGGGGCTGGGAGCAGTTCTTC
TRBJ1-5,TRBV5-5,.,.,CASSLGALGKSNQPQHF,TGTGCCAGCAGCTTGGGGGCTTTAGGAAAGAGCAATCAGCCCCAGCATTTT